Reported below is one TCR beta chain. Its antigen remains unidentified. Base qualities are not recorded, but no much larger clone differs from it by a single base. CDR1 and CDR2 are read off the germline V gene as SQVTM and ANQGSEA. Trimming costs V 7 bases and J 0 bases, and their ends lie 5 bases apart. The CDR3 numbers 11 residues from cysteine through phenylalanine. The DNA shown is the 33-base CDR3, in frame from base 1. These data originate in a study of cytomegalovirus exposure and HLA in healthy donors (TCRdb year 2017). At the level of the whole study: An earlier analysis of about 560 of the donors reported about 280 Gb of sequence data and 95 million to 120 million unique TCR beta sequences obtained from 150 million to 200 million T cells. To predict cytomegalovirus infection status, the study brought together high-throughput TCR immunosequencing, statistical association of individual TCRs with disease status, and machine learning. Donor age, sex, ethnicity and CMV serostatus were compiled alongside the repertoire data. Besides the first cohort of hundreds of subjects, a separate validation cohort made up of roughly 120 different subjects was used. Every discovery cohort repertoire had been produced on one sequencing platform. The T cell repertoires of under 700 subjects were profiled by immunosequencing and related to cytomegalovirus serostatus. Rather than using new phenotypic data, the later analysis identified candidate immune exposures from TCR beta sequences and from how often those sequences occurred across donors. The number of donors typed differed by locus, with about 620-630 for A, B, C, DRB1 and DQB1, 522 for DQA1, about 610 for DPA1, and under 490 for DPB1. HLA typing covered class I and class II loci at four-digit resolution. Genome-wide SNP genotypes for about 65% of the roughly 670 donors were used in a later genetic analysis, which treated that subset as a discovery cohort. To study patterns of TCR occurrence, a later analysis re-analyzed previously published TCR beta repertoires from 650 to 750 donors and added high-resolution HLA genotyping. Roughly 300 gigabases of sequencing data and tens of millions of unique TCR sequences were included in an early release covering several hundred HLA-typed donors. An earlier analysis of 587 of the donors used high-throughput TCR beta sequencing to judge whether each TCR beta V gene segment behaved as functional or pseudogenic. On average, roughly 250,000 unique TCR beta nucleotide sequences were sequenced per donor among about 400 genotyped donors of the cohort, with roughly 19% of those sequences being non-productive. Of the approximately 400 genotyped donors, over 70% fell in the genetic ancestry cluster associated with self-reported Caucasian donors. A few DR-DQ haplotypes were treated as single units for association and clustering because of strong linkage in the cohort. The aim of the study was to test whether cataloging public T cell receptors could identify signatures of past pathogen exposure.

Study-level results and caveats: The presence/absence analyses assumed that sequencing depth was roughly uniform across donors, and that assumption may not be true. HLA typing was unavailable for some donors at each locus, so association tests used only the typed subset. While some public TCRs were present in many individuals, most TCR sequences turned up only very rarely across donors. A cluster of highly shared sequence variants was judged likely to represent a technical artifact of the sequencing pipeline. A few of the identified cytomegalovirus-associated TCR beta chains were confirmed in vitro to be specific for cytomegalovirus antigens. In a later analysis, the rate of TCR association differed among HLA loci, with DRB1 alleles having the most associated TCRs and HLA-C alleles having the fewest. When HLA alleles, especially DR and DQ, strongly co-occurred, TCR associations were difficult to assign to individual alleles. It was suggested by the authors that the approach could potentially be generalized to other disease states and immunological phenotypes. A further reported finding was that TCR beta sequences accurately predicted the HLA-A and HLA-B alleles for most subjects in the first cohort. Correlated functional status among segregating V segments might reflect linkage disequilibrium, but an unknown experimental factor could not be ruled out. A total of 150 to 200 TCR beta chains were listed by the study as associated with cytomegalovirus. In a later analysis, HLA-associated TCR beta chains showed more clonal expansion and lower generation probabilities than non-associated chains that were equally common. The classifier was reported to diagnose cytomegalovirus status with high specificity and sensitivity in both the original cohort and the validation cohort. Compared with the approximately 600-donor mean, donors in an Asian-associated ancestry cluster had fewer N-insertions in productive TCRs, according to a later genetic analysis. In a later genetic analysis, a missense DCLRE1C variant was associated with V-gene and J-gene trimming of TCR beta chains, and the association was replicated in an independent cohort. An earlier analysis of around 600 of the donors showed that most TCR beta V segments appeared in productive rearrangements either about 90% or about 30% of the time, which broadly matched IMGT annotations. Roughly 15 rarely observed V segments, including chromosome 9 orphons, were excluded from the earlier analysis of 550 to 700 of the donors because counts were too low. CMV serostatus was the only immune exposure information available for the cohort. Several of the top co-occurrence clusters appeared to be linked to parvovirus B19, influenza, CMV and Epstein-Barr virus, according to a later analysis. At a false discovery rate of 0.05, a later analysis linked around 17,000 TCR beta sequences to specific HLA alleles. Only TCR beta chains were sequenced in this cohort, and the absence of alpha or paired-chain data limited detectable features. In a later analysis, most CMV-associated TCR beta chains were found to appear HLA-restricted, with HLA associations seemingly driven largely by CMV exposure. The 87-base-pair reads could not distinguish some IMGT-functional V segments, including TRBV6-2 and TRBV6-3, so those segments were excluded.

The cohort consisted of 600 to 700 healthy bone marrow donors. At the time of sampling, all cohort members were nominally healthy, though unrecorded immune exposures were likely present. The donor was CMV seropositive and belonged to the group of a few hundred seropositive cohort members. Every donor gave a peripheral blood sample, and the peripheral blood mononuclear cells from that sample were used for TCR beta sequencing. Genomic DNA was extracted from the blood cell samples with the Qiagen DNeasy Blood Extraction Kit. Libraries came from the immunoSEQ multiplex PCR assay. The multiplex PCR relied on a mix of 60 forward primers for TCR Vbeta segments and 13 reverse primers for TCR Jbeta segments. A multiplex PCR assay on genomic DNA amplified the CDR3 region of rearranged TCR beta genes. Amplified TCR beta libraries were sequenced as 87-base-pair reads on the Illumina HiSeq System. The paper's data handling went like this. In a later analysis, tens of millions of unique TCR beta chains were counted across the 650 to 700 repertoires, and about 9.9 million of these chains were shared by at least two donors. Raw reads were error-corrected and collapsed into unique sequences with a nearest-neighbor algorithm that merged closely related sequences to remove PCR and sequencing errors. V, D and J gene segments were assigned by aligning CDR3 sequences to IMGT reference sequences. Each retained sequence needed at least a six-nucleotide match to both a V gene segment and a J gene segment. Rearrangements were classified as productive when the CDR3 lacked stop codons and remained in frame with V and J, and all other rearrangements were classified as non-productive. CDR3 was defined according to IMGT convention as the region running from the second conserved V-encoded cysteine to the conserved J-encoded phenylalanine. The earlier analysis of a few hundred of the donors excluded sequences that lacked an unambiguous match to a single V gene segment. An earlier analysis of about 590 of the donors classified V segments as functional when productive rearrangements were above 56.7% and as segregating when the standard deviation between donors was above 5%. A statistical classification framework was developed to diagnose cytomegalovirus status using the catalog of TCR beta chain sequences. V and J gene assignment, in a later analysis, came from comparing TCR nucleotide sequences with IMGT/GENE-DB human TR gene sequences. Using the TCRdist pipeline, a later analysis assigned CDR3 sequences along with most-parsimonious VDJ recombination scenarios. In a later analysis, every TCR beta chain was defined by the combination of its CDR3 amino acid sequence and its V-gene family, and reads without a unique V-gene family were dropped. To address suspected cross-contamination and a sequencing artifact, a later analysis removed roughly 580 highly shared, low-generation-probability nucleotide sequences. In a later analysis, a clonal expansion index for each public chain was calculated from normalized within-repertoire ranks of inferred template counts. A later analysis computed generation probabilities with a VDJ recombination model fitted to out-of-frame rearrangements, and checked the results against IGoR. Hypergeometric tests were used in a later analysis to score TCR-TCR, TCR-HLA and TCR-CMV co-occurrence, with a repertoire-size bias correction applied to the TCR pairs. In a later analysis, false discovery rates were estimated by permuting HLA or CMV assignments 20 times. In a later analysis, co-occurring TCRs were grouped using DBSCAN, with TCRdist sequence similarity added in when clustering inside HLA-allele-positive subsets. Repertoires with fewer than 30,000 or more than 120,000 public chains were left out of co-occurrence clustering, as were five repertoires with anomalous nucleotide sharing. TCRdb stores this immuneACCESS table with in-frame sequences only. Part of the clones is absent; in the studies checked, under half of the shortfall reflects unresolved V genes, and no reason is known for the rest. V, J and clone size derive from that table, while D and trimming were established from the DNA sequence. This sample comprises approximately 30,000 clones, around 70% of them detected only once. Of the sample, about 9.5% is held by the ten largest clones.

The TCR originated in a man aged 35-49 years in good health and CMV-seropositive. Sequenced: PBMCs. The rearrangement joined TRBV29-1 to TRBJ2-3; TRBD2 might be the D gene, on 5 matching bases. For the CDR3, the sequence is CSGRSTDTQYF. In nucleotide form, the sequence is TGCAGCGGGAGGAGCACAGATACGCAGTATTTT.